This T cell receptor (beta chain) was observed in a study of cytomegalovirus exposure and HLA in healthy donors. PCR amplification relied on 60 Vbeta primers (plus 13 Jbeta primers). Produced via immunoSEQ multiplex PCR; TCRdb's table is partial and in-frame only. This sample's clone table lists 45,000 to 70,000 clones. Study observations and caveats: Later on, a genetic analysis was performed. It linked a missense variant in DCLRE1C with V- and J-gene trimming of TCR beta. In a later analysis, across HLA loci, associated TCR counts were highest for DRB1, lowest for HLA-C.

Trimming cost V 0 bases and J 3 bases; bases outside gene matches: 10. The CDR3 extends over 18 amino acids. Germline V lookup: CDR1 SGDLS, CDR2 YYNGEE. Note on this clone: Its antigen remains unknown.

This receptor was taken from a woman aged 50 to 60 in good health and CMV-seropositive. V usage is TRBV9 and J usage is TRBJ2-3; 10 bases line up with TRBD2. Sequenced: PBMCs. The CDR3 sequence: CASSVGSGGPGRTDTQYF. The CDR3 coding sequence is TGTGCCAGCAGCGTAGGTAGCGGGGGGCCGGGTCGAACAGATACGCAGTATTTT.